The 29 T cell receptor beta chains reported below all come from one sample, sequenced in a study of patients and donors after allogeneic stem cell transplantation. TCRdb passed the RT-PCR reads through MiXCR, listing each CDR3 protein once. Of 70,000 to 75,000 distinct CDR3 sequences listed, around 27% were seen once; the top ten hold about a quarter. The specimen sequenced was blood, either unsorted or a sorted T cell fraction (not recorded which). The receptors were gathered from a human donor who was either an allogeneic HSCT recipient or a stem cell or donor lymphocyte infusion donor (not recorded which). It is not recorded whose cells these are; they may come from a transplant donor.

This clonotype was picked up a small number of times. V usage is TRBV20-1 and J usage is TRBJ1-1; no clear D gene. CDR3 length: 9 amino acids. The V gene lost 3 bases and the J gene lost 7 bases, with 3 bases spanning the gap. Germline V lookup: CDR1 DFQATT, CDR2 SNEGSKA (reference sequence). The CDR3 is CSASHEAFF. In nucleotides, the CDR3 is TGCAGTGCTAGCCATGAAGCTTTCTTT.

The gene calls are TRBV12-3 or TRBV12-4 and TRBJ1-5, with 7 bases matching TRBD1. V lost 4 bases to trimming and J lost 4 bases; unmatched junction nucleotides: 7. The CDR3 covers 15 residues. In nucleotides, the CDR3 is TGTGCCAGCAGTTGGGCCAGGGGGGGTAATCAGCCCCAGCATTTT. Amino acid sequence: CASSWARGGNQPQHF.

This clonotype showed up just a few times. CDR3 sequence reads: CATSRDPWGDTEAFF. The CDR3, as DNA: TGTGCCACCAGCAGAGACCCGTGGGGGGACACTGAAGCTTTCTTT. The J gene is TRBJ1-1, the V gene TRBV15; D may be TRBD1 (5 bases). This CDR3 has 15 amino acids. V gave up 0 bases and J gave up 3 bases, with 11 bases separating them. The V gene's germline CDR1 is LNHNV and CDR2 YYDKDF (reference sequence).

This clonotype was detected a few times. The chain carries TRBV7-2 and TRBJ1-1; no clear D. Trimming left V 4 bases short and J 6 bases short, with 18 bases between. The CDR3 spans 15 residues. The germline gives CDR1 SGHTA, CDR2 FQGNSA. This CDR3 is CASSWRAPFVPEAFF. In nucleotides, the CDR3 is TGTGCCAGCAGCTGGAGGGCGCCCTTCGTCCCTGAAGCTTTCTTT.

This chain links TRBV27 with TRBJ2-7; 7 bases match TRBD1. With 3 bases clipped from V and 3 bases from J, the junction kept 2 bases outside the gene matches. The CDR3 is 13 amino acids. Germline CDR1 and CDR2: MNHEY and SMNVEV (reference sequence). This CDR3 reads CASSLTGYYEQYF. CDR3 in DNA: TGTGCCAGCAGTTTGACAGGGTACTACGAGCAGTACTTC.

This clonotype was seen only a few times. The chain couples TRBV4-1 to TRBJ1-5; the D is unclear. CDR1 MGHRA and CDR2 YSYEKL come from the germline V gene. The V end lost 4 bases, the J end lost 1 base, and 14 bases lay between the germline ends. CDR3 length: 16 residues. The CDR3: CASSPGLGGSNQPQHF. In nucleotides, the CDR3 is TGCGCCAGCAGCCCTGGACTGGGAGGGAGCAATCAGCCCCAGCATTTT.

The sample holds a few counts of this clonotype. The chain links TRBV27 to TRBJ1-1; D uncertain. CDR3 length equals 15 residues. Germline CDR1 is MNHEY and CDR2 is SMNVEV (reference sequence). With 5 bases removed from V and 3 bases from J, the gap between germline ends came to 16 bases. In nucleotides, the CDR3 is TGTGCCAGCAGTCCCCTACCGTTGGGGTACACTGAAGCTTTCTTT. Translated, it gives CASSPLPLGYTEAFF.

This clonotype was counted between two and nine times. The chain links TRBV18 to TRBJ1-6; D gene ambiguous. V was shortened by 6 bases and J by 7 bases, with 7 bases between the two germline ends. The CDR3 spans 12 residues. Germline CDR1 KGHSH, CDR2 LQKENI. As DNA, the CDR3 is TGTGCCAGCTCCCGGAGGAATTCACCCCTCCACTTT. Its protein product is CASSRRNSPLHF. The full variable domain, completed using reference TRBV18 and TRBJ1-6, is NAGVMQNPRHLVRRRGQEARLRCSPMKGHSHVYWYRQLPEEGLKFMVYLQKENIIDESGMPKERFSAEFPKEGPSILRIQQVVRGDSAAYFCASSRRNSPLHFGNGTRLTVT.

The CDR3: CASARRGVGELFF. The CDR3 DNA follows: TGTGCCAGTGCACGGAGAGGGGTAGGGGAGCTGTTTTTT. The chain employs TRBV12-3 or TRBV12-4 and TRBJ2-2; perhaps D is TRBD1 or TRBD2 (5 bases each). The CDR3 has 13 residues. V gave up 9 bases and J gave up 8 bases, with 16 bases separating them.

The rearrangement joins TRBV9 to TRBJ1-5; D is undetermined. Trimming cost V 0 bases and J 11 bases, with 18 bases left between them. The germline V gene encodes CDR1 SGDLS and CDR2 YYNGEE. CDR3 length: 15 residues. CDR3 residues: CASSVGVVRFGAQHF. CDR3 DNA sequence: TGTGCCAGCAGCGTAGGGGTGGTTCGTTTCGGGGCCCAGCATTTT.

The chain combines TRBV29-1 with TRBJ1-1; D is unresolved. Germline V gene data show CDR1 as SQVTM and CDR2 as ANQGSEA. The CDR3 totals 13 residues. Trimming removed 7 bases from V and 0 bases from J, with 12 bases in between. The CDR3 region has the DNA TGCAGCGGTTCAGGCCTCATGAACACTGAAGCTTTCTTT. Translation: CSGSGLMNTEAFF.

This clonotype was recorded many times. This chain uses TRBV9 with TRBJ1-2, with TRBD1 as a possible D gene (5 bases). Germline V gives CDR1 SGDLS, CDR2 YYNGEE. This CDR3 contains 16 residues. Deletions cut 3 bases from V and 7 bases from J, with 22 bases between. The CDR3 DNA reads as TGTGCCAGCAGCGAAGTACCGGGACCAAGGGCTAGTGGCTACACCTTC. Encoded protein: CASSEVPGPRASGYTF.

V gene TRBV28 combines with J gene TRBJ2-7; 12 bases agree with TRBD2. Germline V gene sequence: CDR1 MDHEN, CDR2 SYDVKM. The CDR3 consists of 17 residues. The trim removed 4 bases at V and 4 bases at J, leaving 11 bases unmatched. The CDR3 region has the DNA TGTGCCAGCAGTTCCCTCCCGCGACTAGCGGGAGTTTACGAGCAGTACTTC. Protein: CASSSLPRLAGVYEQYF.

This rearrangement joins TRBV18 to TRBJ2-7; 8 nucleotides match TRBD2. Losses at the gene ends were 2 bases for V and 1 base for J; bases not matched to a gene: 4. The V gene's germline CDR1 is KGHSH and CDR2 LQKENI. The CDR3 loop spans 15 amino acids. CDR3 sequence: CASSPESGGSYEQYF. The CDR3 DNA reads TGTGCCAGCTCACCAGAGAGCGGGGGATCCTACGAGCAGTACTTC.

This clonotype showed up many times. The chain combines TRBV4-1 with TRBJ2-4, with D uncertain. Germline V gene sequence: CDR1 MGHRA, CDR2 YSYEKL. Trimming left V 1 base short and J 0 bases short, with 13 bases between. The CDR3 has 17 residues. The CDR3 region has the DNA TGCGCCAGCAGCCAAGTATTCGCGACCATAGCCAAAAACATTCAGTACTTC. The encoded protein is CASSQVFATIAKNIQYF.

A note on this clonotype: An end of the junction does not agree with germline; a read error may underlie this. V and J are TRBV5-1 and TRBJ2-3, with a tentative D call TRBD2 (5 bases). Germline V gene data show CDR1 as SGHRS and CDR2 as YFSETQ. The CDR3 length is 15 residues. In DNA, the CDR3 is TGCGCCAGCAGCTTGACGAGACCTAGCACAGAAACGCAGTATTTT. It translates to CASSLTRPSTETQYF.

V usage is TRBV29-1 and J usage is TRBJ2-5; the D call may be TRBD1 or TRBD2 (5 bases each). V lost 3 bases to trimming and J lost 6 bases, with 14 bases between them. Per the germline V gene, CDR1 is SQVTM and CDR2 is ANQGSEA. The CDR3 loop spans 13 amino acids. This chain's CDR3 is CSVDTGTRQTQYF. CDR3 DNA: TGCAGCGTTGACACCGGGACCCGCCAGACCCAGTACTTC. Full variable domain (remainder filled in from reference TRBV29-1 and TRBJ2-5): SAVISQKPSRDICQRGTSLTIQCQVDSQVTMMFWYRQQPGQSLTLIATANQGSEATYESGFVIDKFPISRPNLTFSTLTVSNMSPEDSSIYLCSVDTGTRQTQYFGPGTRLLVL.

This chain's CDR3 is CASSHSGRTDTQYF. The DNA of the CDR3 is TGCGCCAGCAGCCATAGCGGGAGAACAGATACGCAGTATTTT. The chain recombines TRBV4-3 with TRBJ2-3; 9 positions agree with TRBD2. Germline CDR1 LGHNA, CDR2 YSLEER. After removal of 3 bases from V and 3 bases from J, the junction contained 1 base not matched to a gene. This CDR3 region has 14 residues.

This clonotype was recorded a few times. V and J are TRBV4-1 and TRBJ1-5; unclear D gene. This CDR3 has 13 residues. The V end was cut by 0 bases, the J end by 9 bases, with 9 bases between. Germline V lookup: CDR1 MGHRA, CDR2 YSYEKL. Written as DNA, the CDR3 is TGCGCCAGCAGCCAAGAACCTCGTCGGCCCCAGCATTTT. This sequence encodes CASSQEPRRPQHF.

The sample holds a few counts of this clonotype. One end of the junction varies from germline; a read error may be responsible. The J gene is TRBJ2-5, the V gene TRBV7-7; TRBD2 aligns across 9 bases. Germline CDR1 is SSHAT and CDR2 is FNYEAQ (reference sequence). The CDR3 length is 15 residues. The CDR3, as DNA: TGTGCTAGCAGCCCCGTAGCGGGAGCCAAAGAGACCCAGTACTTC. This translates into CASSPVAGAKETQYF.

The chain combines TRBV6-5 with TRBJ1-2; TRBD1 matches at 8 bases. The CDR3 sequence is 13 residues long. With V trimmed by 7 bases and J by 6 bases, 7 bases remained unmatched. Germline V gene data show CDR1 as MNHEY and CDR2 as SVGAGI. The CDR3: CASTRTGKDGYTF. For the CDR3, the DNA is TGTGCCAGCACTCGGACAGGGAAGGATGGCTACACCTTC.

V gene TRBV27 combines with J gene TRBJ2-3, with 7 bases lining up with TRBD1. This CDR3 is 16 amino acids long. J was trimmed by 1 base and V by 3 bases; bases with no gene match: 7. Germline V gene data show CDR1 as MNHEY and CDR2 as SMNVEV (reference sequence). CDR3 sequence (DNA): TGTGCCAGCAGTTTTCTCCAGGGGGTGGGCACAGATACGCAGTATTTT. It yields the protein CASSFLQGVGTDTQYF.

There are a few counts of this clonotype. The chain recombines TRBV5-1 with TRBJ2-5; tentatively, D is TRBD1 or TRBD2 (5 bases each). Trimming took off 2 bases at V and 5 bases at J, with 13 bases between the two ends. The CDR3 has 14 residues. In germline, CDR1 is SGHRS, CDR2 YFSETQ. CDR3 loop: CASSLLLGDETQYF. In DNA form, the CDR3 reads TGCGCCAGCAGCTTACTTCTTGGGGACGAGACCCAGTACTTC.

The chain uses TRBV7-6 and TRBJ2-7; perhaps TRBD1 as D (5 bases). The CDR3 contains 15 residues. Germline V CDR1 and CDR2: SGHVS, FNYEAQ. The V end lost 1 base, the J end lost 0 bases, and 10 bases lay between the germline ends. Here the CDR3 reads CASSLGGSLSYEQYF. DNA for the CDR3: TGTGCCAGCAGCTTAGGGGGCAGTCTCTCCTACGAGCAGTACTTC.

The chain carries TRBV29-1 and TRBJ1-2, with a tentative D call TRBD1 (5 bases). V shed 3 bases and J shed 4 bases, with 15 bases lying between them. In germline, CDR1 is SQVTM, CDR2 ANQGSEA. This CDR3 comprises 14 residues. In DNA form, the CDR3 reads TGCAGCGTTGATCTTCAGGGTCCCATCTATGGCTACACCTTC. Its translation: CSVDLQGPIYGYTF.

The rearrangement links TRBV6-6 to TRBJ1-5; no definite D call. This CDR3 contains 13 residues. Germline V gene data show CDR1 as MNHNY and CDR2 as SVGAGI (reference sequence). With 3 bases removed from V and 1 base from J, the gap between germline ends came to 4 bases. The CDR3 loop is CASSYRSNQPQHF. The DNA for the CDR3 is TGTGCCAGCAGTTATCGGAGCAATCAGCCCCAGCATTTT.

The chain has TRBV12-3 or TRBV12-4 and TRBJ1-5; D might be TRBD1 (6 bases). The CDR3 contains 15 residues. Trimming stripped 5 bases from V and 0 bases from J, with 11 bases between. This CDR3 reads CASSPDRHSNQPQHF. In DNA, the CDR3 is TGTGCCAGCAGTCCCGACAGGCATAGCAATCAGCCCCAGCATTTT.

V is TRBV28 and J is TRBJ2-2; the D gene is possibly TRBD1 (6 bases). There are 20 residues in the CDR3. Germline lookup yields CDR1 MDHEN and CDR2 SYDVKM. The V gene lost 2 bases and the J gene lost 2 bases, with 24 bases spanning the gap. The CDR3 DNA reads as TGTGCCAGCAGTTTAGGCATGGACCGCAGGGGCATCTATAACACCGGGGAGCTGTTTTTT. This codes for CASSLGMDRRGIYNTGELFF.

This clonotype was seen more than once but under ten times. The chain carries TRBV10-3 and TRBJ2-1, with 11 bases that match TRBD2. Germline trimming cut 4 bases from V and 2 bases from J; bases unmatched to any gene: 16. Germline V gene lookup returns CDR1 ENHRY and CDR2 SYGVKD. The CDR3 covers 20 residues. The CDR3 DNA sequence: TGTGCCATCAGTGGGCTCCAAGCTAGCGGGAGGATACTACCCTACAATGAGCAGTTCTTC. Protein product: CAISGLQASGRILPYNEQFF.